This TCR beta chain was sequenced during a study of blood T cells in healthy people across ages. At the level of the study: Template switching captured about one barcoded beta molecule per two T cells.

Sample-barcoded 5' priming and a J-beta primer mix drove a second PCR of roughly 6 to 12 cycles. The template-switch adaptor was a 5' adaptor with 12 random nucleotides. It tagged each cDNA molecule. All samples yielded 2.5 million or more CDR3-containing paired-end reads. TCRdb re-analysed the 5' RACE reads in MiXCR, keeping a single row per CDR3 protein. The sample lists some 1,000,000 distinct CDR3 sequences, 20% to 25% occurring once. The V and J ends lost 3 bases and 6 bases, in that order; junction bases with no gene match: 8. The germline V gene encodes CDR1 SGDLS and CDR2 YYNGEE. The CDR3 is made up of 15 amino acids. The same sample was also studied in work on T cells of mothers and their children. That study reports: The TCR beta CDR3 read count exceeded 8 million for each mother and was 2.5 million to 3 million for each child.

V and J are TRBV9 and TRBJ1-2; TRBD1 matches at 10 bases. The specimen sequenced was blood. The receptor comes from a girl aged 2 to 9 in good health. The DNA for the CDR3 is TGTGCCAGCAGCGGAGGACAGGGGGGGAAACATGGCTACACCTTC. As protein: CASSGGQGGKHGYTF.